This T cell receptor beta chain was sequenced for a study of patients and donors after allogeneic stem cell transplantation. TCRdb redid the calling of the RT-PCR reads with MiXCR, one entry per CDR3 protein. The sample has 150,000 to 250,000 distinct CDR3 sequences; 40% to 45% are singletons. With 1 base removed from V and 5 bases from J, the gap between germline ends came to 13 bases. This CDR3 is built from 15 residues. In germline, CDR1 is SGHVS, CDR2 FQNEAQ. This clonotype has a handful of counts. The chain has TRBV7-8 and TRBJ2-3; maybe TRBD2 (6 bases). The source material was blood, either unsorted or a sorted T cell fraction (not recorded which). The origin of this receptor is a human donor who was either an allogeneic HSCT recipient or a stem cell or donor lymphocyte infusion donor (not recorded which). It is not recorded whose cells these are; they may come from a transplant donor. The CDR3 bases are TGTGCCAGCAGCTTAGACGCGGGGCTGGGAGATACGCAGTATTTT. Protein product: CASSLDAGLGDTQYF.